This entry lists 15 T cell receptor beta chains sequenced from one sample in a study of CD8+ T cells in alopecia areata. cDNA reverse transcribed from extracted RNA served as the sequencing template. Clones were read by immunoSEQ multiplex PCR, and TCRdb kept only the in-frame ones, dropping some. Of approximately 140,000 clones listed, over 80% were seen once; the top ten hold about 16%. The sequences come from CD8+ T cells sorted from blood, collected at week 0. These receptors all stem from a human donor with alopecia areata.

The rearrangement uses TRBV13 and TRBJ1-1; TRBD1 aligns across 7 bases. J lost 8 bases, V lost 5 bases, and 5 bases had no gene match. This CDR3 has 12 amino acids. Germline V gene data show CDR1 as PRHDT and CDR2 as FYEKMQ (reference sequence). DNA of the CDR3: TGTGCCAGCAGCCTAGAGACAGGGGAAGCTTTCTTT. Translated, it gives CASSLETGEAFF.

The rearrangement joins TRBV11-2 to TRBJ2-1, with D tentatively TRBD2 (5 bases). The germline gives CDR1 SGHAT, CDR2 FQNNGV. Trimming stripped 4 bases from V and 3 bases from J, with 7 bases between. CDR3 length: 13 residues. CDR3 DNA: TGTGCCAGCAGCTACGGGGTCTACAATGAGCAGTTCTTC. Translation gives CASSYGVYNEQFF.

This clone was seen just once. The chain carries TRBV5-1 and TRBJ2-3; maybe TRBD2 (7 bases). Germline CDR1 reads SGHRS; CDR2 reads YFSETQ. The CDR3 extends over 14 amino acids. The CDR3 region has the DNA TGCGCAAGTGCCGAGGGGGAGGGTACAGATACGCAGTATTTT. It translates to CASAEGEGTDTQYF.

The chain uses TRBV29-1 and TRBJ2-7, with D tentatively TRBD1 (6 bases). Germline V gene sequence: CDR1 SQVTM, CDR2 ANQGSEA. V lost 6 bases to trimming and J lost 2 bases, with 14 bases between them. The CDR3 totals 13 residues. CDR3 sequence: CSVRTVTAYEQYF. In nucleotides, the CDR3 is TGCAGCGTGAGGACAGTCACCGCCTACGAGCAGTACTTC.

This clone was detected once. The chain carries TRBV4-2 and TRBJ2-1; 8 bases are shared with TRBD2. The V gene end was trimmed by 1 base and the J gene end by 6 bases; junction bases not matched to a gene: 8. Germline V gives CDR1 LGHNA, CDR2 YNFKEQ. The CDR3 spans 16 residues. The DNA for the CDR3 is TGTGCCAGCAGCCAAGCCAGCGGGAGTAGGGGCAATGAGCAGTTCTTC. Protein: CASSQASGSRGNEQFF.

The chain couples TRBV4-1 to TRBJ2-1; 10 nucleotides agree with TRBD2. V dropped 4 bases and J dropped 7; count of bases not matched to a gene: 10. CDR1 is MGHRA, CDR2 YSYEKL, per germline. The CDR3 has 16 residues. CDR3 region: CASSPQGLAGANEQFF. The DNA of the CDR3 is TGCGCCAGCAGCCCCCAGGGGCTAGCGGGAGCGAATGAGCAGTTCTTC.

This chain uses TRBV7-3 with TRBJ2-1; TRBD2 aligns across 11 bases. Germline CDR1 SGHTA, CDR2 FQGTGA. Trimming cost V 0 bases and J 7 bases; bases outside gene matches: 8. The CDR3 has 17 residues. The CDR3 coding sequence is TGTGCCAGCAGCTTAACGGGACTAGCGGACAATACAAATGAGCAGTTCTTC. Protein: CASSLTGLADNTNEQFF.

The rearrangement links TRBV30 to TRBJ2-2, with TRBD1 matching over 8 bases. Trimming cost V 7 bases and J 8 bases; bases outside gene matches: 6. The CDR3 is 12 amino acids. Germline CDR1 GTSNPN, CDR2 SVGIG (reference sequence). The CDR3 is CASDRAHGELFF. The CDR3 DNA reads as TGTGCCTCGGACAGGGCTCATGGGGAGCTGTTTTTT.

DNA for the CDR3: TGTGCCAGCAGCCCCGGGACAGCATACGAGCAGTACTTC. As protein: CASSPGTAYEQYF. The chain carries TRBV5-6 and TRBJ2-7; the match to TRBD1 covers 7 bases. There are 13 residues in the CDR3. Trimming at V came to 4 bases and at J to 4 bases, leaving 5 bases not matched to a gene. CDR1 is SGHDT, CDR2 YYEEEE, per germline.

The chain employs TRBV4-1 and TRBJ2-5; D might be TRBD1 (5 bases). Per the germline V gene, CDR1 is MGHRA and CDR2 is YSYEKL. The CDR3 consists of 14 residues. Trimming shortened V by 4 bases and J by 5 bases, and 14 bases separated the two germline ends. The CDR3 is CASSPRQGWETQYF. The CDR3 nucleotides read TGCGCCAGCAGCCCCCGGCAGGGTTGGGAGACCCAGTACTTC.

The gene calls are TRBV5-4 and TRBJ2-3, with D hard to call. This CDR3 comprises 14 residues. V lost 3 bases, J lost 0 bases, and 8 bases lay in between. CDR1 is SGHNT and CDR2 is YYREEE in the germline V gene (reference sequence). The CDR3 bases are TGTGCCAGCAGCTCCCGTGGGAGCACAGATACGCAGTATTTT. It encodes CASSSRGSTDTQYF.

The chain carries TRBV29-1 and TRBJ1-2, with unresolved D. Germline CDR1 and CDR2: SQVTM and ANQGSEA. V was cut by 4 bases and J by 3 bases, with 9 bases left in between. The CDR3 runs to 12 residues. The CDR3 is CSVVGKDYGYTF. CDR3 coding DNA: TGCAGCGTTGTGGGCAAGGACTATGGCTACACCTTC.

This clone was seen a handful of times. V usage is TRBV6-1 and J usage is TRBJ1-1; 10 positions agree with TRBD1. The CDR3 covers 15 residues. The V gene's germline CDR1 is MNHNS and CDR2 SASEGT. V shed 6 bases and J 6 bases; nucleotides not matched to a gene: 10. CDR3 in amino acids: CASRLTGQGLSEAFF. Here the CDR3 DNA reads TGTGCCAGCAGGCTTACGGGACAGGGGCTGTCTGAAGCTTTCTTT.

The chain has TRBV30 and TRBJ2-3; no clear D. This CDR3 contains 14 residues. Trimming removed 0 bases at V and 0 bases at J, with 7 bases between. The germline V gene has CDR1 GTSNPN and CDR2 SVGIG (reference sequence). CDR3 loop: CAWSVLGSTDTQYF. CDR3 DNA sequence: TGTGCCTGGAGTGTACTTGGGAGCACAGATACGCAGTATTTT.

The V and J genes are TRBV27 and TRBJ2-3, with TRBD1 matching 10 bases. Germline CDR1 MNHEY, CDR2 SMNVEV (reference sequence). This CDR3 is 15 amino acids long. The V gene end was trimmed by 4 bases and the J gene end by 4 bases; junction bases not matched to a gene: 5. The chain's CDR3 is CASSSPGQGPDTQYF. CDR3 coding DNA: TGTGCCAGCAGTTCCCCGGGACAGGGGCCAGATACGCAGTATTTT.